Following are 13 T cell receptor beta chains from one sample sequenced in a study of T cell repertoires in cytomegalovirus infection (dated by TCRdb to about 2019). The sequencer was an Illumina HiSeq 1500. The public reads were quality trimmed at Q25 with fastp and then assembled into clones with MiXCR by TCRdb, keeping productive beta chains. Each entry merges the rows of one CDR3 protein and shows their most common DNA and genes. This sample lists some 600,000 distinct CDR3 sequences; around 24% were detected once. Jointly, the top ten make up 6.5% to 10% of the sample. Material for sequencing was CD8+ T cells from PBMCs. The receptors stem from a human donor in good health (CMV status not recorded). Some clones in this sample may be carry-over from other donors' samples.

V is TRBV7-6 and J is TRBJ1-1; D unclear. The CDR3 sequence is 12 residues long. Germline V gives CDR1 SGHVS, CDR2 FNYEAQ. The V and J ends lost 2 bases and 9 bases respectively, with 10 bases between them. As DNA, the CDR3 is TGTGCCAGCAGCTTAATTCAGCAACAAGCTTTCTTT. Residues: CASSLIQQQAFF.

This clonotype was seen ten or more times. V usage is TRBV7-2 and J usage is TRBJ2-4; perhaps TRBD2 as D (6 bases). This CDR3 is 16 amino acids long. Trimming cost V 6 bases and J 8 bases, with 23 bases left between them. Germline CDR1 and CDR2: SGHTA and FQGNSA. CDR3 DNA sequence: TGTGCCAGCAGTTTCCCCCCGCGGGGCGCAAACGACATTCAGTACTTC. The encoded protein is CASSFPPRGANDIQYF.

V usage is TRBV29-1 and J usage is TRBJ1-2; no firm D call. Germline V gene data show CDR1 as SQVTM and CDR2 as ANQGSEA. There are 12 residues in the CDR3. The V and J ends lost 6 bases and 3 bases respectively, with 11 bases between them. The CDR3 DNA is TGCAGCGTCCCCAACCATTACTATGGCTACACCTTC. Translated: CSVPNHYYGYTF. The whole variable domain, remainder taken from reference TRBV29-1 and TRBJ1-2, is SAVISQKPSRDICQRGTSLTIQCQVDSQVTMMFWYRQQPGQSLTLIATANQGSEATYESGFVIDKFPISRPNLTFSTLTVSNMSPEDSSIYLCSVPNHYYGYTFGSGTRLTVV.

This clonotype came up many times. This sequence joins TRBV12-3 or TRBV12-4 and TRBJ2-7; TRBD2 matches at 9 bases. The CDR3 sequence is 14 residues long. With 4 bases clipped from V and 3 bases from J, the junction kept 4 bases outside the gene matches. For the CDR3, the DNA is TGTGCCAGCAGTTCTCTTAGCGGGGGCTACGAGCAGTACTTC. Amino acid sequence: CASSSLSGGYEQYF.

A few counts support this clonotype. The genes are TRBV6-4 and TRBJ2-1; D is possibly TRBD1 or TRBD2 (6 bases each). This CDR3 has 14 amino acids. V lost 3 bases to trimming and J lost 7 bases, with 13 bases between them. Germline V gene data show CDR1 as MRHNA and CDR2 as SNTAGT. CDR3 in amino acids: CASSEGGPRNEQFF. The CDR3 nucleotides read TGTGCCAGCAGTGAAGGGGGGCCACGGAATGAGCAGTTCTTC.

V is TRBV6-2 or TRBV6-3 and J is TRBJ2-2; a possible D gene is TRBD1 (6 bases). The germline CDR1 and CDR2 sequences are MNHEY and SVGEGT. The CDR3 length is 15 residues. Trimming shortened V by 4 bases and J by 3 bases, and 12 bases separated the two germline ends. CDR3 residues: CASSLRDTYTGELFF. CDR3 DNA: TGTGCCAGCAGTTTAAGGGACACTTACACCGGGGAGCTGTTTTTT.

The chain uses TRBV20-1 and TRBJ2-1; 13 bases map to TRBD2. With V trimmed by 3 bases and J by 4 bases, 3 bases remained unmatched. The CDR3 length is 15 residues. CDR1 and CDR2 (germline): DFQATT, SNEGSKA (reference sequence). In nucleotides, the CDR3 is TGCAGTGCTAGGTGGACTAGCGGGGGTTACAATGAGCAGTTCTTC. As protein: CSARWTSGGYNEQFF.

This clonotype was seen a handful of times. V and J are TRBV20-1 and TRBJ2-1; tentative D call: TRBD1 (5 bases). CDR3 length: 10 amino acids. From germline, CDR1 is DFQATT and CDR2 SNEGSKA (reference sequence). Trimming cost V 2 bases and J 9 bases, with 5 bases left between them. Here the CDR3 reads CSARQGEQFF. In DNA, the CDR3 is TGCAGTGCTAGACAGGGTGAGCAGTTCTTC.

About this clonotype itself: This could be a read error, since a much larger clone is one nucleotide away. CDR3 residues: CARKDRGQAYNEQFF. CDR3 DNA sequence: TGTGCCAGGAAGGACCGGGGACAGGCTTACAATGAGCAGTTCTTC. J is TRBJ2-1 and V is TRBV7-8, with TRBD1 identical over 8 bases. Trimming removed 9 bases from V and 4 bases from J; junction bases left unmatched: 11. The CDR3 sequence is 15 residues long. The V gene's germline CDR1 is SGHVS and CDR2 FQNEAQ.

This clonotype showed up just once. The chain employs TRBV9 and TRBJ2-1; 7 bases line up with TRBD2. Germline V gene lookup returns CDR1 SGDLS and CDR2 YYNGEE. V lost 0 bases and J lost 9; bases outside the gene matches: 3. The CDR3 contains 13 residues. CDR3 sequence: CASSVGRGVEQFF. Here the CDR3 DNA reads TGTGCCAGCAGCGTAGGACGGGGGGTTGAGCAGTTCTTC.

The CDR3 loop reads CASSFKQGDTEAFF. The CDR3 DNA follows: TGCGCCAGCAGCTTCAAACAGGGGGACACTGAAGCTTTCTTT. This chain links TRBV5-1 with TRBJ1-1; TRBD1 agrees at 8 bases. CDR1 is SGHRS and CDR2 is YFSETQ in the germline V gene. V was clipped by 2 bases and J by 3 bases; unmatched bases: 3. The CDR3 contains 14 residues.

V gene TRBV28 combines with J gene TRBJ2-7, with TRBD2 matching 11 bases. The CDR3 extends over 17 amino acids. V lost 2 bases to trimming and J lost 1 base; unmatched junction nucleotides: 7. Germline CDR1 reads MDHEN; CDR2 reads SYDVKM. The CDR3 is CASSLGLAGGFSYEQYV. The DNA for the CDR3 is TGTGCCAGCAGTTTAGGGCTAGCGGGGGGTTTTTCCTACGAGCAGTACGTC.

The chain carries TRBV9 and TRBJ2-2, with D perhaps given as TRBD1 or TRBD2 (5 bases each). CDR1 is SGDLS and CDR2 is YYNGEE in the germline V gene. The CDR3 is 16 residues long. V lost 2 bases to trimming and J lost 1 base, with 12 bases between them. This CDR3 reads CASSVNRGENTGELFF. Written as DNA, the CDR3 is TGTGCCAGCAGCGTTAATCGAGGGGAGAACACCGGGGAGCTGTTTTTT.